This is a list of T cell receptor beta chains from one sample in a study of cytomegalovirus exposure and HLA in healthy donors. Clones were sequenced by immunoSEQ multiplex PCR, and TCRdb holds only the in-frame ones, with some missing. The sample consists of 130,000 or so clones, approximately 84% of them appearing once. The sequencing sample was made of PBMCs. The origin of the receptors is a woman aged 18-30 years in good health and CMV-seronegative. Both conserved end residues are part of each CDR3. Each record gives: V gene, D gene, J gene, CDR3 protein. The D gene is left open where the match is weak.

TRBV10-3,TRBD1,TRBJ2-7,CAISRGGVNEQYF
TRBV5-1,TRBD2,TRBJ2-7,CASSLTSGSNEQYF
TRBV19,-,TRBJ2-3,CASSDGVATDTQYF
TRBV1,-,TRBJ2-2,CTSSQESSDRGCRGPGSSGELFF
TRBV4-1,-,TRBJ2-3,CASSTGQNTDTQYF
TRBV1,-,TRBJ2-7,CTSSPPGTATNEQYF
TRBV14,TRBD2,TRBJ2-1,CASSQVPPWLAGSSNEQFF
TRBV19,TRBD2,TRBJ2-5,CASSIKTSVLGETQYF
TRBV5-1,-,TRBJ2-7,CASSPRRSSYEQYF
TRBV5-1,-,TRBJ1-2,CASSTGTAESYGYTF
TRBV19,-,TRBJ1-1,CASDPGLLNTEAFF
TRBV5-1,-,TRBJ2-1,CASSLGAGVYEQFF
TRBV27,-,TRBJ2-7,CASSQQGQDYSSYEQYF
TRBV19,-,TRBJ1-2,CASSISRAPYGYTF
TRBV30,-,TRBJ2-7,CAWSSGLGSEQYF
TRBV18,TRBD2,TRBJ2-7,CASSLGTSGSYEQYF
TRBV27,TRBD1,TRBJ2-7,CASSSLQGGVDEQYF
TRBV6-5,-,TRBJ2-2,CASSPLKGSGELFF
TRBV25-1,TRBD1,TRBJ1-4,CASSERTGRTEKLFF
TRBV27,TRBD1,TRBJ2-7,CASSPGTGGLYEQYF
TRBV7-9,-,TRBJ2-3,CASSLEASGDTQYF
TRBV30,-,TRBJ2-5,CAWNSPGQKETQYF
TRBV15,-,TRBJ1-2,CATSRTESSYGYTF
TRBV4-1,TRBD2,TRBJ2-3,CASSRTTSGDTDTQYF
TRBV5-1,-,TRBJ1-2,CASRYGGGGDNYGYTF
TRBV5-1,-,TRBJ1-1,CASSFNSLNTEAFF
TRBV5-4,-,TRBJ2-2,CASSFLVSTNTGELFF
TRBV19,TRBD1,TRBJ2-7,CASSIRTGDGYEQYF
TRBV19,-,TRBJ2-7,CASSMGHYEQYF
TRBV6-6,-,TRBJ1-1,CASSYSNGETEAFF
TRBV29-1,-,TRBJ2-3,CSVEDPGVGTDTQYF
TRBV27,-,TRBJ2-2,CASSIQGSTGELFF
TRBV10-1,TRBD2,TRBJ2-3,CASSEGSGRARNTQYF
TRBV27,-,TRBJ2-3,CASTTGIGTDTQYF
TRBV6-6,TRBD2,TRBJ2-5,CASSPPTSGSRETQYF
TRBV7-9,-,TRBJ1-1,CASSVLPAGVDTEAFF
TRBV10-1,-,TRBJ2-7,CASSVSDGKEQYF
TRBV29-1,-,TRBJ1-1,CSVEFRQGNTEAFF
TRBV29-1,-,TRBJ2-7,CSVEDRAGRSYEQYF
TRBV6-5,-,TRBJ2-1,CASRAIKSEQFF
TRBV6-5,-,TRBJ2-7,CASSYSKTSAYEQYF
TRBV27,-,TRBJ1-4,CASSFLGAAEKLFF
TRBV27,-,TRBJ1-2,CASSPARRGGYTF
TRBV2,TRBD2,TRBJ2-1,CASRLLAGVEQFF